The following is a TCR beta chain sequence with its context. Its target is unknown. The data derive from a study of blood T cells in healthy people across ages. Study-wide results and limits: Samples with more naive T cells showed higher observed beta diversity. A roughly linear age-dependent decrease characterized TCR beta diversity per million T cells.

The use of a sample-barcoded 5' primer and a J-beta primer mix characterized a second PCR of about 7 to 12 cycles. TCRdb passed the 5' RACE reads through MiXCR, listing each CDR3 protein once. The sample lists around 600,000 distinct CDR3 sequences; 40% to 50% were seen once. Sequencing was performed on blood. The receptor was derived from a man aged 80 or over in good health.

DNA for the CDR3: TGTGCCAGCAGCCGGGACAGGGGGAGCTCTGGGGCCAACGTCCTGACTTTC. Amino acid sequence: CASSRDRGSSGANVLTF. V usage is TRBV7-9 and J usage is TRBJ2-6; 11 bases are shared with TRBD1. Germline CDR1 SEHNR, CDR2 FQNEAQ (reference sequence). This CDR3 is built from 17 residues. V lost 5 bases, J lost 0 bases, and 3 bases stayed unmatched.